This TCR beta chain was recorded in a study of tumor-infiltrating lymphocytes in glioblastoma multiforme. Three nested ARM-PCR rounds with V-beta and C-beta primers built TCRB libraries. A C-beta primer primed TCRB cDNA from 0.45 to 0.5 ug RNA. TCRdb passed the multiplex PCR reads through MiXCR, listing each CDR3 protein once. The sample yields 9,000 to 10,000 distinct CDR3 sequences, 65% to 75% seen once. This clonotype occurred a few times. The antigen remains undetermined. Findings of the study overall: T cells were not sorted into functional subsets. Clone frequencies may be distorted by unequal TCR transcripts per cell. TCR plus mutation findings rest on a single glioblastoma patient.

The germline CDR1 and CDR2 sequences are DFQATT and SNEGSKA (reference sequence). The CDR3 is 12 amino acids. The V and J ends lost 4 bases and 3 bases respectively, with 9 bases between them. The sequence came from a male donor with glioblastoma. The chain couples TRBV20-1 to TRBJ2-5; D is perhaps TRBD1 (5 bases). Material: brain tumor tissue. For the CDR3, the DNA is TGCAGTGCTACGCAGGGAAAAGAGACCCAGTACTTC. Translating it yields CSATQGKETQYF.